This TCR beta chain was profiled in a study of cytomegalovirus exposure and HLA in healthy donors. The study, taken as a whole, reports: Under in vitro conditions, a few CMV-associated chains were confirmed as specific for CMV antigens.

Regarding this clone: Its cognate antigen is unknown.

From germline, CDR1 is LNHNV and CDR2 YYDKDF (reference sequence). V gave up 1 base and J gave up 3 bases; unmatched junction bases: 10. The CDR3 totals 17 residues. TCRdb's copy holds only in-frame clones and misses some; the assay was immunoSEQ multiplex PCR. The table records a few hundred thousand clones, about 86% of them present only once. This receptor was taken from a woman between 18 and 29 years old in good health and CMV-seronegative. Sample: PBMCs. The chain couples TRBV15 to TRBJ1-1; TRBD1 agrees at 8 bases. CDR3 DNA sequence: TGTGCCACCAGCAGAGGGAGGGCAGGGGGCGCGGACACTGAAGCTTTCTTT. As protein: CATSRGRAGGADTEAFF.